This T cell receptor (beta chain) was retrieved from a study of cytomegalovirus exposure and HLA in healthy donors. Study conclusions and caveats: Despite most TCR sequences being rare, some public TCRs occurred in many donors. Upon later analysis, HLA-associated TCR beta chains proved more clonally expanded than other, equally common chains. The only immune exposure information that was available was CMV serostatus.

Samples came from healthy bone marrow donors. Worth noting for this clone: The antigen remains undetermined. The junction differs from germline at one of its ends, possibly a read error.

This CDR3 spans 14 amino acids. Germline V gives CDR1 GTSNPN, CDR2 SVGIG (reference sequence). A multiplex PCR was run with 60 Vbeta primers and 13 Jbeta primers. Sequencing was performed with immunoSEQ multiplex PCR; in TCRdb, only in-frame clones are kept and a portion is missing. There are 100,000 or so clones in the sample; over 60% occur only once, and over 8% lies in the top ten. This TCR derives from a man aged 40-49 years in good health and CMV-seropositive. The sequenced sample was PBMCs. The chain links TRBV30 to TRBJ2-6; tentatively, D is TRBD1 (5 bases). The CDR3 bases are TGTGCCTGGAGTCCCAACTCTGGGGCCAACGGCCTGACTTTC. Residues: CAWSPNSGANGLTF.